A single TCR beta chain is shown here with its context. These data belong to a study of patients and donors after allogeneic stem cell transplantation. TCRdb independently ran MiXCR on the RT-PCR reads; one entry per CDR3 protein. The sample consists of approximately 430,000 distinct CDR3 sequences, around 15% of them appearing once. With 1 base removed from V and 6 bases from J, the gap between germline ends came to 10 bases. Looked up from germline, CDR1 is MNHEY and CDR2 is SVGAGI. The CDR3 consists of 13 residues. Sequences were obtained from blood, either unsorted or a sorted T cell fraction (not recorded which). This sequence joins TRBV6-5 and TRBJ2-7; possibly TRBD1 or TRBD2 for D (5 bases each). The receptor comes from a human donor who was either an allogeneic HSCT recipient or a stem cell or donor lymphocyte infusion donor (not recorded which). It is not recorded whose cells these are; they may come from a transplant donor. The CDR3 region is CASSYWGMGEQYF. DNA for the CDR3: TGTGCCAGCAGTTACTGGGGGATGGGCGAGCAGTACTTC.